The T cell receptor (beta chain) described here comes from a study of Ad26.COV2.S vaccination and SARS-CoV-2 variants. For the study at large: The study gave Ad26.COV2.S intramuscularly, once or twice 56 days apart.

On this clone itself: Its antigen remains unknown.

General study findings and limits: In TCR breadth and depth analyses, total T cell responses may have been underestimated.

The treatment: around 19 received Ad26.COV2.S at low or high dose, single or two shots; 5 received placebo; per-sample allocation not given. Day 63 after the first vaccine or placebo injection was the time point for sampling. The V gene end was trimmed by 4 bases and the J gene end by 8 bases; junction bases not matched to a gene: 9. CDR3 length: 15 amino acids. Per germline, CDR1 MNHEY and CDR2 SVGEGT. TCRdb's copy holds only in-frame clones and misses some; the assay was immunoSEQ multiplex PCR. Of some 350,000 clones listed, almost 90% were seen once; the top ten hold about 5%. The genes are TRBV6-2 or TRBV6-3 and TRBJ2-1; TRBD1 aligns across 9 bases. Sequencing used peripheral blood, obtained in a trial of Ad26.COV2.S vaccine versus placebo. This TCR derives from a person aged 18-65 years who received the Ad26.COV2.S COVID-19 vaccine or a placebo. CDR3 residues: CASSSPDRGTDEQFF. The CDR3 nucleotides read TGTGCCAGCAGTTCCCCGGACAGGGGTACGGATGAGCAGTTCTTC.